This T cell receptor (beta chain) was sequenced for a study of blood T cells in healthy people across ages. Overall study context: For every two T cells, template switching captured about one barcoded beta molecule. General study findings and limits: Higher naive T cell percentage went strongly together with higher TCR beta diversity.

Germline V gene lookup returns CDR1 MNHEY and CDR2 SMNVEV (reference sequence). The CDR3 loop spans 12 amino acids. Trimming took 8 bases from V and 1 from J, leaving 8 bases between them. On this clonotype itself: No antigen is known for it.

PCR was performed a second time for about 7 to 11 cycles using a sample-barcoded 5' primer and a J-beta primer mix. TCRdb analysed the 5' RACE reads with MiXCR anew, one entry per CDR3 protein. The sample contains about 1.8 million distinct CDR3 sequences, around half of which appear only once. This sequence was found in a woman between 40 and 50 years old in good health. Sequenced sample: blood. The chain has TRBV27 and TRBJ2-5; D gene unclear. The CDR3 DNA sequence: TGTGCCAGCGGGCGGCTCCAAGAGACCCAGTACTTC. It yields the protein CASGRLQETQYF.